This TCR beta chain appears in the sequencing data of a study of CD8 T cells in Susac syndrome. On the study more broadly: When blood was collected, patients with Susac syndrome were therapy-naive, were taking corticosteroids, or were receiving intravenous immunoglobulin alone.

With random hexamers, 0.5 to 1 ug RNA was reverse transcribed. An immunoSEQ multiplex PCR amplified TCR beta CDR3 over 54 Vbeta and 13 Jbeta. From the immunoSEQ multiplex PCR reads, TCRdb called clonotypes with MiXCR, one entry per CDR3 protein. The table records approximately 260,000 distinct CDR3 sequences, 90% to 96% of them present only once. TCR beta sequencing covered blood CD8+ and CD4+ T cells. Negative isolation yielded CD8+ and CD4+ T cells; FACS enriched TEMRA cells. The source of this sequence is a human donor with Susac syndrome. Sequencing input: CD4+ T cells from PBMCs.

The CDR3 DNA sequence: TGCAGCGTGGGGATCACCGATGGCTACACCTTC. It specifies CSVGITDGYTF. The chain recombines TRBV29-1 with TRBJ1-2; D gene unclear. The length of the CDR3 is 11 residues. Germline assignment: CDR1 SQVTM and CDR2 ANQGSEA. The ends were cut back, 6 bases at V and 6 bases at J, with 11 bases in the middle.